The 18 T cell receptor beta chains given below trace back to one sample, sequenced in a study of blood T cells in healthy people across ages. Using a J-beta primer mix together with a sample-barcoded 5' primer, a second PCR was run for roughly 7 to 12 cycles. TCRdb used MiXCR to reprocess the 5' RACE reads, holding one entry per CDR3 protein. In the table there are hundreds of thousands of distinct CDR3 sequences, more than 20% of which are singletons. These sequences were also reported in another study, on T cells of mothers and their children.

What was sequenced was blood. These receptors were obtained from a boy between 10 and 17 years old in good health.

The table lists this clonotype with a few counts. The genes are TRBV4-1 and TRBJ2-7, with D unclear. CDR3 length equals 15 residues. Trimming took 0 bases from V and 2 from J, leaving 11 bases between them. The germline V gene has CDR1 MGHRA and CDR2 YSYEKL. The CDR3, as DNA: TGCGCCAGCAGCCAAGATTTTTCGAATCCCTACGAGCAGTACTTC. Encoded protein: CASSQDFSNPYEQYF.

This clonotype was seen only once. The chain carries TRBV29-1 and TRBJ1-1; 7 bases are shared with TRBD1. Germline V lookup: CDR1 SQVTM, CDR2 ANQGSEA. Trimming at V came to 7 bases and at J to 10 bases, leaving 6 bases not matched to a gene. This CDR3 contains 10 residues. CDR3 bases: TGCAGCGGATATTACAGGGGAGCTTTCTTT. Protein: CSGYYRGAFF. Together with reference TRBV29-1 and TRBJ1-1, the CDR3 gives the full variable domain: SAVISQKPSRDICQRGTSLTIQCQVDSQVTMMFWYRQQPGQSLTLIATANQGSEATYESGFVIDKFPISRPNLTFSTLTVSNMSPEDSSIYLCSGYYRGAFFGQGTRLTVV.

The rearrangement joins TRBV10-3 to TRBJ1-6; 9 positions agree with TRBD1. J gave up 0 bases and V 10 bases, and 10 bases lay outside the gene matches. This CDR3 comprises 17 residues. The germline gives CDR1 ENHRY, CDR2 SYGVKD. CDR3 in DNA: TGTGCCACCGGGACTGACAGGGGGAGCTCCTATAATTCACCCCTCCACTTT. Translated, it gives CATGTDRGSSYNSPLHF.

This clonotype showed up just a few times. The V gene is TRBV5-1, the J gene TRBJ2-1; D call uncertain. V lost 5 bases, J lost 6 bases, and 18 bases lay in between. The CDR3 sequence is 15 residues long. Germline V CDR1 and CDR2: SGHRS, YFSETQ. The CDR3 spells CASSILGLEGNEQFF. As DNA, the CDR3 is TGCGCCAGCAGTATCTTGGGTCTAGAAGGCAATGAGCAGTTCTTC.

This clonotype was recorded a few times. The V call is TRBV7-9, the J call TRBJ1-2; D is undetermined. The CDR3 contains 12 residues. Germline lookup yields CDR1 SEHNR and CDR2 FQNEAQ (reference sequence). The V gene lost 7 bases and the J gene lost 6 bases, with 12 bases spanning the gap. The CDR3 nucleotides read TGTGCCAGCACTTTAGGAGGGAATGGCTACACCTTC. This codes for CASTLGGNGYTF.

This chain uses TRBV4-1 with TRBJ2-1; 7 nucleotides align to TRBD2. V lost 1 base and J lost 9; bases outside the gene matches: 9. This CDR3 spans 15 amino acids. Germline CDR1 reads MGHRA; CDR2 reads YSYEKL. The CDR3 reads CASSQGTSGGGEQFF. The CDR3 nucleotides read TGCGCCAGCAGCCAAGGGACTAGTGGGGGGGGTGAGCAGTTCTTC.

In its sample, this clonotype was seen a few times. This chain joins TRBV4-3 and TRBJ2-1; 9 bases are a match to TRBD2. The CDR3 is 18 residues long. Trimming cost V 4 bases and J 0 bases; bases outside gene matches: 10. Germline V gene lookup returns CDR1 LGHNA and CDR2 YSLEER. For the CDR3, the DNA is TGCGCCAGCAGCCTATACTTTAGCGGGGGTAGCTCCTACAATGAGCAGTTCTTC. This sequence encodes CASSLYFSGGSSYNEQFF.

The chain carries TRBV29-1 and TRBJ1-1; the D gene is possibly TRBD1 (5 bases). Trimming removed 6 bases from V and 1 base from J, with 12 bases in between. The CDR3 is 13 residues long. Germline assignment: CDR1 SQVTM and CDR2 ANQGSEA. CDR3 amino acids: CSVTGTANTEAFF. CDR3 coding DNA: TGCAGCGTGACGGGGACTGCGAACACTGAAGCTTTCTTT.

The chain has TRBV20-1 and TRBJ1-1; 9 bases are a match to TRBD1. Per the germline V gene, CDR1 is DFQATT and CDR2 is SNEGSKA (reference sequence). Unmatched junction bases numbered 5, after V lost 0 bases and J lost 0 bases. The CDR3 length is 16 residues. The CDR3 region has the DNA TGCAGTGCTAGAGATTGGGGGACAGGGATGAACACTGAAGCTTTCTTT. It encodes CSARDWGTGMNTEAFF.

DNA of the CDR3: TGTGCCAGCAGTTTAGCGAGGGGCTATGCCTACGAGCAGTACTTC. Protein sequence: CASSLARGYAYEQYF. The genes are TRBV12-3 or TRBV12-4 and TRBJ2-5; either TRBD1 or TRBD2 may supply D (5 bases each). The J call is in doubt because the DNA end fits TRBJ2-7 better. The CDR3 runs to 15 residues.

The V gene is TRBV20-1, the J gene TRBJ2-5, with D possibly matching TRBD2 (7 bases). The CDR3 has 15 amino acids. The germline V gene has CDR1 DFQATT and CDR2 SNEGSKA (reference sequence). V gave up 2 bases and J gave up 5 bases, with 18 bases separating them. The CDR3 DNA sequence: TGCAGTGCTAGATCTAGCGGACCCCAGGGGGAGACCCAGTACTTC. Amino acids: CSARSSGPQGETQYF.

This chain links TRBV6-1 with TRBJ2-7; D ambiguous. Trimming took 2 bases from V and 3 from J, leaving 5 bases between them. In germline, CDR1 is MNHNS, CDR2 SASEGT. The CDR3 covers 12 residues. CDR3 nucleotide sequence: TGTGCCAGCAGTGAACCGGACTACGAGCAGTACTTC. It is translated as CASSEPDYEQYF.

In this sample, this clonotype turned up a few times. The chain combines TRBV5-6 with TRBJ1-2; weak D call: TRBD1 (5 bases). Germline CDR1 SGHDT, CDR2 YYEEEE. The CDR3 is made up of 14 amino acids. Trimming took 4 bases from V and 0 from J, leaving 10 bases between them. Written as DNA, the CDR3 is TGTGCCAGCAGCGGGGGGGTTTCTAACTATGGCTACACCTTC. It codes for CASSGGVSNYGYTF.

This chain links TRBV9 with TRBJ2-5; D not resolved. The CDR3 runs 15 residues. Trimming left V 4 bases short and J 5 bases short, with 18 bases between. Looked up from germline, CDR1 is SGDLS and CDR2 is YYNGEE. CDR3 sequence (DNA): TGTGCCAGCAGCCCTAATGGGGTGGGCATGGAGACCCAGTACTTC. It codes for CASSPNGVGMETQYF.

This clonotype was observed at least ten times. This CDR3 is CATSRERHSEQYF. CDR3 bases: TGTGCCACCAGCAGAGAGAGGCATTCCGAGCAGTACTTC. V usage is TRBV15 and J usage is TRBJ2-7; unclear D gene. V was clipped by 0 bases and J by 6 bases, with 9 bases between them. Germline V gene data show CDR1 as LNHNV and CDR2 as YYDKDF (reference sequence). This CDR3 is built from 13 residues.

This chain joins TRBV29-1 and TRBJ2-5; D might be TRBD2 (6 bases). The J call is doubtful: the DNA matches TRBJ2-7 better. Germline V gene lookup returns CDR1 SQVTM and CDR2 ANQGSEA. The CDR3 has 12 amino acids. The CDR3 region is CSVVGLLDEQYF. The CDR3 DNA follows: TGCAGCGTTGTGGGACTCCTAGACGAGCAGTACTTC.

This clonotype was seen a handful of times. The chain is built from TRBV20-1 and TRBJ2-1, with D possibly being TRBD2 (5 bases). This CDR3 has 13 residues. The germline gives CDR1 DFQATT, CDR2 SNEGSKA (reference sequence). CDR3 protein: CGGRESSYNEQFF. CDR3 DNA: TGCGGAGGAAGAGAAAGCTCCTACAATGAGCAGTTCTTC.

The table lists this clonotype with a few counts. Written as DNA, the CDR3 is TGTGCCAGCAGCAAGTCCGGGACAGGGCAGTGGGACACTGAAGCTTTCTTT. Translation gives CASSKSGTGQWDTEAFF. The chain joins TRBV21-1 to TRBJ1-1; the table assigns TRBD1, which was not confirmed against the DNA. TRBV21-1 is a listed pseudogene. The CDR3 runs to 17 residues.